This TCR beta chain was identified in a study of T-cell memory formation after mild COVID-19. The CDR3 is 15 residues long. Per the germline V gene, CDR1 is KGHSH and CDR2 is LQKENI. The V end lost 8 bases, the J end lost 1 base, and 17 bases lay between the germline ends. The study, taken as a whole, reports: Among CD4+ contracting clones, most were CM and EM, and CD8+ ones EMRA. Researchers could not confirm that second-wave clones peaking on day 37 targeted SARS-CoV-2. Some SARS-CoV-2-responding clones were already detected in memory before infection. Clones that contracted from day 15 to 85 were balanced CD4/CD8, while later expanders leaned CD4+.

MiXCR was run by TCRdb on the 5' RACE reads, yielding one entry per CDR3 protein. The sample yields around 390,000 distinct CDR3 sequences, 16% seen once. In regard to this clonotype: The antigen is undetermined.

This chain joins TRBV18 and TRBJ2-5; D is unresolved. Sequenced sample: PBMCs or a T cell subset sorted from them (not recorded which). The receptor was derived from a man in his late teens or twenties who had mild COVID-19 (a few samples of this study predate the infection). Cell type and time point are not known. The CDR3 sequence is CASQGPNFLQETQYF. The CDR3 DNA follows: TGTGCCAGCCAAGGACCCAACTTTCTCCAAGAGACCCAGTACTTC.